These T cell receptor beta chains were read from a single sample in a study of T cell responses to AZD1222 COVID-19 vaccine. Assay: immunoSEQ multiplex PCR; the TCRdb copy retains only in-frame clones and omits some. This sample has 100,000 to 140,000 clones, with about 93% found just once. The input for sequencing was peripheral blood, taken on day 0 of AZD1222 vaccination. Receptors originate from an adult in good health. Each CDR3 is given with its conserved first and last residue. Fields, in order: clone size, J gene, V gene, CDR3 length, D gene, CDR3 DNA, CDR3 protein. A D gene is named only where the DNA matches it firmly. Not every row has a clone size; where given, it reads once, few, many or a size class.

- | TRBJ2-1 | TRBV29-1 | 12 | TRBD1 | TGCAGCGTTGGGACAGGGTACGGTGAGCAGTTCTTC | CSVGTGYGEQFF
- | TRBJ1-4 | TRBV9 | 11 | - | TGTGCCAGCAGCGGTGGGGGAAAACTGTTTTTT | CASSGGGKLFF
- | TRBJ2-3 | TRBV11-2 | 15 | - | TGTGCCAGCAGCTTAGGTAGGCCGAGGTCAGATACGCAGTATTTT | CASSLGRPRSDTQYF
- | TRBJ2-2 | TRBV11-3 | 15 | - | TGTGCCAGCAGCTTAGAAGTGTTGGGGTCCGGGGAGCTGTTTTTT | CASSLEVLGSGELFF
- | TRBJ2-2 | TRBV27 | 14 | - | TGTGCCAGCAGTTTGACGGGGAACACCGGGGAGCTGTTTTTT | CASSLTGNTGELFF
- | TRBJ2-1 | TRBV6-5 | 15 | TRBD2 | TGTGCCAGCAGTTCTAGCGGTAGCTCCTACAATGAGCAGTTCTTC | CASSSSGSSYNEQFF
- | TRBJ2-5 | TRBV4-1 | 17 | TRBD2 | TGCGCCAGCAGCCAAGAACGTAGCGGGGGGAACCAAGAGACCCAGTACTTC | CASSQERSGGNQETQYF
- | TRBJ1-1 | TRBV5-1 | 15 | TRBD1 | TGCGCCAGCAGCCCACAGGGGACGGTGAACACTGAAGCTTTCTTT | CASSPQGTVNTEAFF
- | TRBJ2-7 | TRBV7-2 | 14 | - | TGTGCCAGCAGCTTAAGCCCGCTTAATTACGAGCAGTACTTC | CASSLSPLNYEQYF
once | TRBJ2-7 | TRBV7-2 | 15 | TRBD1 | TGTGCCAGCAGCTTAGTAGGGGGCCTCTCCTACGAGCAGTACTTC | CASSLVGGLSYEQYF
- | TRBJ1-2 | TRBV5-4 | 16 | TRBD1 | TGTGCCAGCAGCTCCCAAGGACAGGAGGCTAACTATGGCTACACCTTC | CASSSQGQEANYGYTF
once | TRBJ2-5 | TRBV18 | 13 | - | TGTGCCAGCTCACCCGACGCGGTAGGGACCCAGTACTTC | CASSPDAVGTQYF
- | TRBJ1-2 | TRBV11-2 | 15 | - | TGTGCCAGCCGAGAGGGAGGGGCAGCTAACTATGGCTACACCTTC | CASREGGAANYGYTF
- | TRBJ2-7 | TRBV7-2 | 14 | TRBD2 | TGTGCCAGCAGCTTCGGGGGGTCTACCTACGAGCAGTACTTC | CASSFGGSTYEQYF
once | TRBJ1-6 | TRBV25-1 | 13 | - | TGTGCCAGCAAGGGGGTCTATAATTCACCCCTCCACTTT | CASKGVYNSPLHF
- | TRBJ2-7 | TRBV10-3 | 12 | TRBD2 | TGTGCCATAGGAGCGGGACTCTACGAGCAGTACTTC | CAIGAGLYEQYF
- | TRBJ1-3 | TRBV5-1 | 16 | TRBD1 | TGCGCCAGCAGCTTGTTAGAGGGGGCGCGGGGAAACACCATATATTTT | CASSLLEGARGNTIYF
- | TRBJ1-2 | TRBV5-4 | 14 | - | TGTGCCAGCAGCTTGAAGCCAGGGCACTATGGCTACACCTTC | CASSLKPGHYGYTF
few | TRBJ2-5 | TRBV10-3 | 13 | - | TGTGCCATCAGTGAGACAGACCAAGAGACCCAGTACTTC | CAISETDQETQYF
- | TRBJ1-6 | TRBV19 | 16 | - | TGTGCCAGTAGTATTACTGACACGCACTATAATTCACCCCTCCACTTT | CASSITDTHYNSPLHF
- | TRBJ2-7 | TRBV3-1/TRBV3-2 | 14 | - | TGTGCCAGCAGCCAAGATTCTGGGACGAGAGAGCAGTACTTC | CASSQDSGTREQYF
- | TRBJ2-5 | TRBV10-3 | 12 | - | TGTGCCATCAGTGAACGGGGGGAGACCCAGTACTTC | CAISERGETQYF
- | TRBJ2-6 | TRBV5-1 | 12 | - | TGCGCCAGCAGGGCTGGGGCCAACGTCCTGACTTTC | CASRAGANVLTF
- | TRBJ1-5 | TRBV7-9 | 14 | - | TGTGCCAGCTCCACGGGGATGAGCAATCAGCCCCAGCATTTT | CASSTGMSNQPQHF
once | TRBJ2-7 | TRBV6-5 | 14 | TRBD1 | TGTGCCAGCAGTTACCAGGGACAGATCTACGAGCAGTACTTC | CASSYQGQIYEQYF
- | TRBJ1-1 | TRBV13 | 15 | - | TGTGCCAGCAGCTGGCAGGGAGCCATGAACACTGAAGCTTTCTTT | CASSWQGAMNTEAFF
few | TRBJ2-5 | TRBV19 | 16 | TRBD1 | TGTGCCAGTAGTATTTTTGGGACAGGGGGAAAAGAGACCCAGTACTTC | CASSIFGTGGKETQYF
- | TRBJ1-1 | TRBV6-5 | 14 | - | TGTGCCAGCACCCCCCAGGCTACGGGCACTGAAGCTTTCTTT | CASTPQATGTEAFF
many | TRBJ2-1 | TRBV6-4 | 14 | - | TGTGCCAGCAGTGAGGGCGGGGAGGTCAATGAGCAGTTCTTC | CASSEGGEVNEQFF
- | TRBJ1-4 | TRBV7-9 | 17 | - | TGTGCCAGCAGCTTAGCAAAAAGAGGGGGGATTAATGAAAAACTGTTTTTT | CASSLAKRGGINEKLFF
- | TRBJ2-4 | TRBV7-2 | 13 | TRBD1 | TGTGCCAGCAGCCAGGGACAGCAGAACATTCAGTACTTC | CASSQGQQNIQYF
- | TRBJ1-3 | TRBV7-2 | 16 | - | TGTGCCAGCAGCCGCGAGGGAGGTGGCTCTGGAAACACCATATATTTT | CASSREGGGSGNTIYF
- | TRBJ1-6 | TRBV11-2 | 16 | TRBD1 | TGTGCCAGCAGCTTTCATGCGGGACAGGGCAATTCACCCCTCCACTTT | CASSFHAGQGNSPLHF
- | TRBJ2-1 | TRBV11-2 | 17 | - | TGTGCCAGCAGCTTAGGAAAAGGCACCAATTACGGCAATGAGCAGTTCTTC | CASSLGKGTNYGNEQFF
- | TRBJ1-1 | TRBV29-1 | 13 | - | TGCAGCATCCCGGGTCCAGTGAGCACTGAAGCTTTCTTT | CSIPGPVSTEAFF
once | TRBJ2-1 | TRBV19 | 14 | - | TGTGCCAGTACGGGCGGGGCTGGGGGGAATGAGCAGTTCTTC | CASTGGAGGNEQFF
- | TRBJ2-3 | TRBV3-1/TRBV3-2 | 15 | - | TGTGCCAGCAGCCAACGGCGAGGGAACGCAGATACGCAGTATTTT | CASSQRRGNADTQYF
- | TRBJ1-6 | TRBV5-1 | 17 | TRBD1 | TGCGCCAGCAGCTGGCGGGGGCAGGGGGGAGATAATTCACCCCTCCACTTT | CASSWRGQGGDNSPLHF
- | TRBJ1-1 | TRBV5-6 | 12 | TRBD1 | TGTGCCAGCAGGGGGCGAACAGGGGGAGCTTTCTTT | CASRGRTGGAFF
- | TRBJ2-3 | TRBV3-1/TRBV3-2 | 16 | - | TGTGCCAGCAGCCAACTAGCAGGCGCGGCGGCAGATACGCAGTATTTT | CASSQLAGAAADTQYF
once | TRBJ1-1 | TRBV7-9 | 14 | - | TGTGCCAGCAGCTTGGGCCAGGGGAACACTGAAGCTTTCTTT | CASSLGQGNTEAFF
- | TRBJ1-1 | TRBV4-1 | 13 | - | TGCGCCAGCAGCCAAGATTGGGGCTCTGAAGCTTTCTTT | CASSQDWGSEAFF
once | TRBJ2-7 | TRBV23-1 | 17 | TRBD1 | TGCGCCAGCAGGCACCAGGGACAGGGAGCGAACTCCTACGAGCAGTACTTC | CASRHQGQGANSYEQYF
- | TRBJ2-7 | TRBV2 | 14 | - | TGTGCCAGCAGTGGTGGGGTTAGAACCTACGAGCAGTACTTC | CASSGGVRTYEQYF
- | TRBJ1-5 | TRBV6-6 | 11 | - | TGTGCCAGCAGAGAGCGTCTGGCCCAGCATTTT | CASRERLAQHF
- | TRBJ2-5 | TRBV24-1 | 13 | - | TGTGCCACCAGTGATTTCCGGGGACAGACCCAGTACTTC | CATSDFRGQTQYF
- | TRBJ2-2 | TRBV7-2 | 15 | TRBD1 | TGTGCCAGCACCCCGGGACAGGGAGACACCGGGGAGCTGTTTTTT | CASTPGQGDTGELFF
- | TRBJ1-2 | TRBV7-2 | 14 | TRBD1 | TGTGCCAGCAGCACTACCGGGACAGGGTATGGCTACACCTTC | CASSTTGTGYGYTF
- | TRBJ1-1 | TRBV6-1 | 14 | - | TGTGCCAGCAGTGACACGGGCAGGGGTGCTGAAGCTTTCTTT | CASSDTGRGAEAFF
- | TRBJ1-1 | TRBV4-3 | 14 | - | TGCGCCAGCAGCCAAGCTTTATCGAACACTGAAGCTTTCTTT | CASSQALSNTEAFF
- | TRBJ2-7 | TRBV7-2 | 14 | - | TGTGCCAGCAGTCTTGGGGCTCAGACCTACGAGCAGTACTTC | CASSLGAQTYEQYF
once | TRBJ2-7 | TRBV30 | 13 | TRBD2 | TGTGCCTGGTCTCGGGGGGGCGTCTACGAGCAGTACTTC | CAWSRGGVYEQYF
- | TRBJ1-4 | TRBV5-1 | 15 | - | TGCGCCAGCAGCACCGGATATGCAACTAATGAAAAACTGTTTTTT | CASSTGYATNEKLFF